This T cell receptor (beta chain) appears in the sequencing data of a study of T cell repertoires in cytomegalovirus infection. The CDR3 covers 15 residues. Germline V gene lookup returns CDR1 SGHDN and CDR2 FVKESK. J lost 6 bases, V lost 4 bases, and 9 bases had no gene match. Via MiXCR, TCRdb re-called the reads, giving one row per CDR3 protein. The data hold a few hundred thousand distinct CDR3 sequences, with nearly 35% observed a single time. Points on this clonotype: Antigen specificity is unknown.

The material sequenced was cultured PBMCs, taken from culture after CMV antigen stimulation. The clonotype was recovered from a human donor in good health (CMV status not recorded). Some clones in this sample may be carry-over from other donors' samples. The chain combines TRBV14 with TRBJ2-1; 7 nucleotides agree with TRBD2. CDR3 region: CASSRGSGIPNEQFF. For the CDR3, the DNA is TGTGCCAGCAGCCGCGGGAGCGGGATTCCCAATGAGCAGTTCTTC.